These 26 T cell receptor beta chains were sequenced from one sample in a study of T cell changes during pregnancy in multiple sclerosis. TCRdb's copy holds only in-frame clones and misses some; the assay was immunoSEQ multiplex PCR. This table has about 46,000 clones, 75% to 95% appearing once. The material sequenced was CD8+ T cells from peripheral blood mononuclear cells, taken after pregnancy. The origin of the receptors is a female donor with multiple sclerosis, enrolled in a pregnancy study.

The chain has TRBV10-2 and TRBJ2-2; 7 bases fit TRBD2. The CDR3 totals 13 residues. Germline V CDR1 and CDR2: WSHSY, SAAADI. The V segment lost 5 bases and the J segment 5 bases; nucleotides outside the gene matches: 2. DNA of the CDR3: TGCGCCAGCAGTTGGGGGGGTACCGGGGAGCTGTTTTTT. Translating it yields CASSWGGTGELFF.

V and J are TRBV5-6 and TRBJ2-1; the match to TRBD2 covers 8 bases. Losses at the gene ends were 4 bases for V and 10 bases for J; bases not matched to a gene: 16. The CDR3 length is 16 residues. Germline CDR1 reads SGHDT; CDR2 reads YYEEEE. The CDR3, as DNA: TGTGCCAGCAGCAAACGAGCGGGAGTAGAACGAGGGGAGCAGTTCTTC. Amino acid sequence: CASSKRAGVERGEQFF. Based on the CDR3 plus reference TRBV5-6 and TRBJ2-1, the full variable domain is DAGVTQSPTHLIKTRGQQVTLRCSPKSGHDTVSWYQQALGQGPQFIFQYYEEEERQRGNFPDRFSGHQFPNYSSELNVNALLLGDSALYLCASSKRAGVERGEQFFGPGTRLTVL.

The chain uses TRBV19 and TRBJ1-1, with D uncertain. The ends were cut back, 8 bases at V and 0 bases at J, with 10 bases in the middle. The germline CDR1 and CDR2 sequences are LNHDA and SQIVND (reference sequence). CDR3 length: 13 residues. CDR3 sequence: CASATSMNTEAFF. Here the CDR3 DNA reads TGTGCCAGTGCTACGAGTATGAACACTGAAGCTTTCTTT.

This clone was picked up one time. The V gene is TRBV5-6, the J gene TRBJ2-4, with TRBD1 matching over 8 bases. Germline-derived CDR1 and CDR2 are SGHDT and YYEEEE. The CDR3 has 13 residues. After removal of 3 bases from V and 8 bases from J, the junction contained 4 bases not matched to a gene. CDR3 sequence (DNA): TGTGCCAGCAGCTGGATGACAGGGGACATTCAGTACTTC. Protein: CASSWMTGDIQYF.

A single count supports this clone. V is TRBV18 and J is TRBJ2-1; 7 bases are a match to TRBD2. CDR1 KGHSH and CDR2 LQKENI come from the germline V gene. The CDR3 is 15 residues long. Trimming removed 0 bases from V and 4 bases from J; junction bases left unmatched: 3. This chain's CDR3 is CASSPPSGVYNEQFF. The CDR3 DNA sequence: TGTGCCAGCTCACCACCCAGCGGGGTTTACAATGAGCAGTTCTTC.

The table lists this clone with a count of one. V and J are TRBV19 and TRBJ2-1; the D gene is possibly TRBD2 (6 bases). This CDR3 has 15 residues. V lost 11 bases and J lost 0, with 17 bases in between. Looked up from germline, CDR1 is LNHDA and CDR2 is SQIVND (reference sequence). The chain's CDR3 is CASSEGLASYNEQFF. The CDR3 bases are TGTGCCTCATCGGAGGGACTCGCCTCCTACAATGAGCAGTTCTTC.

The chain employs TRBV4-2 and TRBJ2-7; D perhaps matches TRBD2 (7 bases). CDR3 length: 17 residues. Trimming left V 4 bases short and J 2 bases short, with 21 bases between. Germline V gene sequence: CDR1 LGHNA, CDR2 YNFKEQ. In nucleotides, the CDR3 is TGTGCCAGCAGCCCTTCAGGGTCGGCGGGGGCCCCCTACGAGCAGTACTTC. Translated: CASSPSGSAGAPYEQYF.

The DNA of the CDR3 is TGTGCCAGCAGCCCGTTGGGACAGGGGCGGTCCGGGGAGCTGTTTTTT. This encodes CASSPLGQGRSGELFF. The V and J genes are TRBV5-4 and TRBJ2-2; TRBD1 matches at 10 bases. In germline, CDR1 is SGHNT, CDR2 YYREEE (reference sequence). This CDR3 comprises 16 residues. With 4 bases clipped from V and 6 bases from J, the junction kept 9 bases outside the gene matches. The whole variable domain, filled in from reference TRBV5-4 and TRBJ2-2, reads ETGVTQSPTHLIKTRGQQVTLRCSSQSGHNTVSWYQQALGQGPQFIFQYYREEENGRGNFPPRFSGLQFPNYSSELNVNALELDDSALYLCASSPLGQGRSGELFFGEGSRLTVL.

The sample holds one count of this clone. This chain connects TRBV7-9 to TRBJ2-2; 11 nucleotides line up with TRBD2. CDR1 SEHNR and CDR2 FQNEAQ come from the germline V gene (reference sequence). V lost 2 bases and J lost 4; bases outside the gene matches: 6. There are 17 residues in the CDR3. CDR3 residues: CASSLSLAGGSTGELFF. The DNA of the CDR3 is TGTGCCAGCAGCTTAAGTCTAGCGGGGGGAAGCACCGGGGAGCTGTTTTTT.

This chain connects TRBV29-1 to TRBJ2-5, with TRBD1 matching 10 bases. Germline-derived CDR1 and CDR2 are SQVTM and ANQGSEA. CDR3 length: 14 residues. The junction had 6 bases not matched to a gene; V was cut back by 6 bases and J by 2 bases. The CDR3 here is CSVNRDRGQETQYF. CDR3 DNA: TGCAGCGTCAACCGGGACAGGGGACAAGAGACCCAGTACTTC.

In this sample, this clone turned up once. The V call is TRBV6-1, the J call TRBJ2-6, with a possible D match to TRBD2 (5 bases). CDR1 and CDR2 from the germline V gene are MNHNS and SASEGT. The germline V and J ends were trimmed by 5 bases and 3 bases, with 11 bases remaining between them. There are 15 residues in the CDR3. CDR3 region: CASSFQAGGANVLTF. For the CDR3, the DNA is TGTGCCAGCAGTTTCCAGGCGGGTGGGGCCAACGTCCTGACTTTC.

The rearrangement uses TRBV27 and TRBJ1-2; no reliable D call. CDR3 length equals 15 residues. Per germline, CDR1 MNHEY and CDR2 SMNVEV (reference sequence). V shed 3 bases and J shed 4 bases, with 15 bases lying between them. Here the CDR3 reads CASSFLPPGSYGYTF. The CDR3 bases are TGTGCCAGCAGTTTTCTTCCACCGGGGTCCTATGGCTACACCTTC.

The chain couples TRBV6-5 to TRBJ2-5; D unresolved. The CDR3 runs 12 residues. Germline V gene lookup returns CDR1 MNHEY and CDR2 SVGAGI. Trimming took off 5 bases at V and 5 bases at J, with 9 bases between the two ends. The DNA for the CDR3 is TGTGCCAGCAGTCCCTCCGGGGAGACCCAGTACTTC. Its protein is CASSPSGETQYF.

V usage is TRBV7-2 and J usage is TRBJ2-1, with a tentative D call TRBD1 (5 bases). V lost 4 bases and J lost 5, with 9 bases in between. This CDR3 is built from 13 residues. The germline V gene has CDR1 SGHTA and CDR2 FQGNSA. Here the CDR3 DNA reads TGTGCCAGCAGCTCAGACAGTCACAATGAGCAGTTCTTC. It is translated as CASSSDSHNEQFF.

CDR3: CASSPGQGQYGYTF. The CDR3 DNA follows: TGTGCCAGTAGTCCGGGACAGGGTCAATATGGCTACACCTTC. J is TRBJ1-2 and V is TRBV19; 9 nucleotides match TRBD1. This CDR3 is 14 amino acids long. CDR1 and CDR2 (germline): LNHDA, SQIVND (reference sequence). V gave up 5 bases and J gave up 5 bases; unmatched junction bases: 6.

The chain is built from TRBV30 and TRBJ2-7; a possible D gene is TRBD1 (6 bases). V gave up 1 base and J gave up 3 bases, with 10 bases separating them. Germline lookup yields CDR1 GTSNPN and CDR2 SVGIG (reference sequence). The CDR3 has 13 amino acids. The CDR3 reads CAWSDRVGYEQYF. The CDR3 DNA follows: TGTGCCTGGAGTGACAGGGTCGGCTACGAGCAGTACTTC.

The chain combines TRBV4-1 with TRBJ1-2; 9 bases line up with TRBD1. With 1 base clipped from V and 6 bases from J, the junction kept 9 bases outside the gene matches. Germline V gene sequence: CDR1 MGHRA, CDR2 YSYEKL. The CDR3 is 16 residues long. CDR3 residues: CASSQAGQRQGDGYTF. As DNA, the CDR3 is TGCGCCAGCAGCCAAGCGGGGCAGAGACAGGGGGATGGCTACACCTTC.

The V and J genes are TRBV27 and TRBJ1-4; 8 nucleotides align to TRBD1. The CDR3 loop spans 14 amino acids. V gave up 7 bases and J gave up 7 bases; unmatched junction bases: 8. The V gene's germline CDR1 is MNHEY and CDR2 SMNVEV (reference sequence). As DNA, the CDR3 is TGTGCCAGCACGTCAGGACAGGGACGTGAAAAACTGTTTTTT. Residues: CASTSGQGREKLFF.

The chain combines TRBV6-5 with TRBJ1-2; the match to TRBD1 covers 7 bases. Trimming removed 6 bases from V and 10 bases from J; junction bases left unmatched: 11. Looked up from germline, CDR1 is MNHEY and CDR2 is SVGAGI. This CDR3 is built from 13 residues. This CDR3 is CASRGPGTDLYTF. The CDR3 DNA reads TGTGCCAGCAGAGGTCCCGGGACAGACCTCTACACCTTC.

A single count supports this clone. The chain combines TRBV4-3 with TRBJ1-2; TRBD1 might be the D (6 bases). V was trimmed by 0 bases and J by 5 bases, leaving 13 bases between them. Germline V gene sequence: CDR1 LGHNA, CDR2 YSLEER. CDR3 length: 15 residues. In DNA, the CDR3 is TGCGCCAGCAGCCAAGATCCCGGACAGCTGTATGGCTACACCTTC. It codes for CASSQDPGQLYGYTF.

The chain combines TRBV6-6 with TRBJ1-2; 11 nucleotides line up with TRBD1. The CDR3 has 16 amino acids. J gave up 3 bases and V 2 bases, and 5 bases lay outside the gene matches. The germline gives CDR1 MNHNY, CDR2 SVGAGI (reference sequence). CDR3 sequence (DNA): TGTGCCAGCAGTTACCCCAGGACAGGGGGCTACTATGGCTACACCTTC. Amino acid sequence: CASSYPRTGGYYGYTF.

The chain carries TRBV13 and TRBJ1-2, with TRBD1 identical over 7 bases. Per germline, CDR1 PRHDT and CDR2 FYEKMQ (reference sequence). With 5 bases clipped from V and 6 bases from J, the junction kept 6 bases outside the gene matches. The CDR3 extends over 13 amino acids. DNA of the CDR3: TGTGCCAGCAGCCGGGGGACAGTCGATGGCTACACCTTC. This translates into CASSRGTVDGYTF. Complete variable domain (other parts from reference TRBV13 and TRBJ1-2): AAGVIQSPRHLIKEKRETATLKCYPIPRHDTVYWYQQGPGQDPQFLISFYEKMQSDKGSIPDRFSAQQFSDYHSELNMSSLELGDSALYFCASSRGTVDGYTFGSGTRLTVV.

The chain employs TRBV29-1 and TRBJ2-2; possibly TRBD1 for D (6 bases). The CDR3 covers 15 residues. Trimming shortened V by 2 bases and J by 6 bases, and 16 bases separated the two germline ends. CDR1 SQVTM and CDR2 ANQGSEA come from the germline V gene. The chain's CDR3 is CSVESRQAKPGELFF. The CDR3 DNA sequence: TGCAGCGTTGAATCCCGACAGGCCAAACCCGGGGAGCTGTTTTTT.

The chain is built from TRBV5-6 and TRBJ2-1; a weak D match, TRBD2 (6 bases). Germline assignment: CDR1 SGHDT and CDR2 YYEEEE. The CDR3 contains 15 residues. Trimming removed 2 bases at V and 8 bases at J, with 17 bases between. Written as DNA, the CDR3 is TGTGCCAGCAGCTTCCTTGGAGGGAGAGGCGATGAGCAGTTCTTC. As protein: CASSFLGGRGDEQFF.

This clone was seen just once. The rearrangement joins TRBV27 to TRBJ2-7, with a possible D match to TRBD2 (5 bases). Germline V gives CDR1 MNHEY, CDR2 SMNVEV (reference sequence). V was shortened by 4 bases and J by 3 bases, with 10 bases between the two germline ends. This CDR3 comprises 13 residues. CDR3 in DNA: TGTGCCAGCAGTTACGCCCGGGGCTACGAGCAGTACTTC. Its translation: CASSYARGYEQYF.

This chain uses TRBV15 with TRBJ2-3; the match to TRBD1 covers 9 bases. The CDR3 is made up of 16 amino acids. CDR1 is LNHNV, CDR2 YYDKDF, per germline (reference sequence). Unmatched junction bases numbered 6, after V lost 0 bases and J lost 5 bases. CDR3 residues: CATSRDVPGQGDTQYF. In DNA form, the CDR3 reads TGTGCCACCAGCAGAGACGTCCCGGGACAGGGAGATACGCAGTATTTT.